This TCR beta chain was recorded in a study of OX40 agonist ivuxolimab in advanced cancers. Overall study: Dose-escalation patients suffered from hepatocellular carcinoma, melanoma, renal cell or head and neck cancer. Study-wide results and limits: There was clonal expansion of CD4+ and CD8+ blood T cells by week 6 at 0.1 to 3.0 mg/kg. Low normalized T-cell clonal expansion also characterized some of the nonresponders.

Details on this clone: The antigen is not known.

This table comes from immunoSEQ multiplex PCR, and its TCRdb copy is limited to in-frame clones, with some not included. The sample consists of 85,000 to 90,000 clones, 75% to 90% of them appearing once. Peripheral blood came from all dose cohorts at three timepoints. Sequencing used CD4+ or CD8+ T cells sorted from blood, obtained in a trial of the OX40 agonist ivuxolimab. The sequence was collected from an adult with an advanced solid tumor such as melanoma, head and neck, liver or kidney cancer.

This chain's CDR3 is CASSPGVGGNTGELFF. CDR3 bases: TGTGCCAGCTCACCTGGCGTGGGCGGAAACACCGGGGAGCTGTTTTTT. The chain carries TRBV18 and TRBJ2-2; no reliable D call. The CDR3 is 16 residues long. The germline V and J ends were trimmed by 3 bases and 2 bases, with 13 bases remaining between them. Germline loops: CDR1 KGHSH, CDR2 LQKENI.